The 10 T cell receptor beta chains below come from one sample, sequenced in a study of T cells after posttransplantation cyclophosphamide. Sequencing used immunoSEQ multiplex PCR; TCRdb keeps in-frame clones, though not all of them. Seen here are approximately 10,000 clones, approximately 81% observed once, and the top ten hold 3.7%. Sampled 1 year posttransplant, controls received myeloablative marrow transplants, methotrexate and a calcineurin inhibitor. The material was PBMCs, obtained around 350 days after allogeneic stem cell transplant with calcineurin inhibitor and methotrexate. Every receptor here comes from a male patient aged 30 to 40 who received an allogeneic stem cell transplant from an unrelated donor, was CMV-positive, and had acute GVHD only. Some T cells may be the graft donor's.

Only a few counts were recorded for this clone. The J gene is TRBJ2-7, the V gene TRBV12-5; 7 positions agree with TRBD2. CDR3 length: 16 amino acids. Germline V lookup: CDR1 LGHNT, CDR2 FRNRAP. V trimming: 3 bases; J trimming: 3 bases; junction bases outside the gene matches: 11. The CDR3 nucleotides are TGTGCTAGTGGTTTCGGGATGGCGGGGGTCGACTACGAGCAGTACTTC. This sequence encodes CASGFGMAGVDYEQYF.

The CDR3 bases are TGTGCCAGCAGCGACTGGCAGGGGGCGAACACCGGGGAGCTGTTTTTT. It yields the protein CASSDWQGANTGELFF. The chain has TRBV9 and TRBJ2-2; 7 bases are shared with TRBD1. The length of the CDR3 is 16 residues. Germline values: CDR1 SGDLS, CDR2 YYNGEE. V was clipped by 3 bases and J by 0 bases; unmatched bases: 5.

This rearrangement joins TRBV29-1 to TRBJ2-1, with TRBD2 identical over 7 bases. The germline V gene has CDR1 SQVTM and CDR2 ANQGSEA. The length of the CDR3 is 14 residues. Trimming cost V 6 bases and J 3 bases; bases outside gene matches: 8. The CDR3 loop reads CSVVLSGHYNEQFF. CDR3 DNA sequence: TGCAGCGTCGTTCTTAGCGGGCACTACAATGAGCAGTTCTTC.

V usage is TRBV7-3 and J usage is TRBJ1-1; D is possibly TRBD1 (5 bases). This CDR3 comprises 13 residues. V was shortened by 6 bases and J by 1 base, with 9 bases between the two germline ends. Germline assignment: CDR1 SGHTA and CDR2 FQGTGA. As DNA, the CDR3 is TGTGCCAGCAGGTCTCAGGGGAACACTGAAGCTTTCTTT. It is translated as CASRSQGNTEAFF.

This chain joins TRBV9 and TRBJ1-2; perhaps TRBD1 as D (5 bases). CDR1 is SGDLS, CDR2 YYNGEE, per germline. Trimming took off 3 bases at V and 4 bases at J, with 16 bases between the two ends. CDR3 length: 15 residues. DNA for the CDR3: TGTGCCAGCAGCGGGGGCCTTGAAGGGTTCTATGGCTACACCTTC. This codes for CASSGGLEGFYGYTF.

The V call is TRBV5-8, the J call TRBJ1-2, with no clear D. Trimming removed 1 base at V and 0 bases at J, with 4 bases between. Germline V gene sequence: CDR1 SGHTS, CDR2 YDEGEE. The CDR3 runs 13 residues. Written as DNA, the CDR3 is TGTGCCAGCAGCTTGTTCTCTAACTATGGCTACACCTTC. It yields the protein CASSLFSNYGYTF.

The chain couples TRBV6-5 to TRBJ2-5; D call uncertain. Germline values: CDR1 MNHEY, CDR2 SVGAGI. Trimming stripped 5 bases from V and 10 bases from J, with 11 bases between. This CDR3 spans 11 amino acids. In DNA form, the CDR3 reads TGTGCCAGCAGTGACATGAAAGTCCAGTACTTC. Its translation is CASSDMKVQYF.

The chain uses TRBV27 and TRBJ1-5; 8 nucleotides line up with TRBD1. This CDR3 contains 19 residues. V lost 4 bases, J lost 1 base, and 15 bases stayed unmatched. The germline V gene encodes CDR1 MNHEY and CDR2 SMNVEV (reference sequence). CDR3 bases: TGTGCCAGCAGTTCTCTGCCGGGACAGGACCCTAAAAGCAATCAGCCCCAGCATTTT. It specifies CASSSLPGQDPKSNQPQHF.

The chain has TRBV5-1 and TRBJ2-3; 8 nucleotides align to TRBD1. CDR1 and CDR2 from the germline V gene are SGHRS and YFSETQ. CDR3 length: 16 residues. Unmatched junction bases numbered 10, after V lost 4 bases and J lost 3 bases. The CDR3 DNA follows: TGCGCCAGCAGCGCCGCCCCGGACAGGGCAACAGATACGCAGTATTTT. Translation gives CASSAAPDRATDTQYF.

This sequence joins TRBV5-6 and TRBJ1-5; a possible D gene is TRBD1 (5 bases). V lost 2 bases, J lost 5 bases, and 14 bases lay in between. The germline CDR1 and CDR2 sequences are SGHDT and YYEEEE. The CDR3 sequence is 15 residues long. For the CDR3, the DNA is TGTGCCAGCAGCTTACAGGCCCTATTAGATCAGCCCCAGCATTTT. Translating it yields CASSLQALLDQPQHF. Drawing the rest from reference TRBV5-6 and TRBJ1-5, the complete variable domain is DAGVTQSPTHLIKTRGQQVTLRCSPKSGHDTVSWYQQALGQGPQFIFQYYEEEERQRGNFPDRFSGHQFPNYSSELNVNALLLGDSALYLCASSLQALLDQPQHFGDGTRLSIL.